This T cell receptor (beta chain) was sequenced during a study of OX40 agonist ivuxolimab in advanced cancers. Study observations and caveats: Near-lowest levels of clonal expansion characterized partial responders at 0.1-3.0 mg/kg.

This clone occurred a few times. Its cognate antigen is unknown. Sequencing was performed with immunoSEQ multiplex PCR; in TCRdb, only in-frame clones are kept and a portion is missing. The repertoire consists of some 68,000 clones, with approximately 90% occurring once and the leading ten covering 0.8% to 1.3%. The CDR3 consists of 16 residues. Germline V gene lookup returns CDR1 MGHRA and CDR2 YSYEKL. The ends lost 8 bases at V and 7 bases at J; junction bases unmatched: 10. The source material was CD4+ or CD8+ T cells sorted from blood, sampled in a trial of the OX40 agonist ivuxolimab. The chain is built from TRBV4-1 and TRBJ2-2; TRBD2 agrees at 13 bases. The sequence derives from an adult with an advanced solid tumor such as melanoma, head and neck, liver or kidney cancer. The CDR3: CASLFGLAGEDGELFF. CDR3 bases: TGCGCCAGCTTATTCGGACTAGCGGGAGAGGACGGGGAGCTGTTTTTT.